This is a list of T cell receptor beta chains from one sample in a study of response to subunit inactivated influenza vaccine. Each CDR3 protein is one row after TCRdb ran MiXCR on the RT-PCR reads. The table includes hundreds of thousands of distinct CDR3 sequences, 18% detected once. Sequenced here: PBMCs from blood, sampled more than 4 days after vaccination. Every receptor here comes from a man in his forties or fifties who received an inactivated influenza vaccine. Each CDR3 is given with its conserved first and last residue. D genes are given only for firm matches. Clone sizes are given selectively: once, few, many, or a class where the clone is expanded.

J gene | clone size | D gene | V gene | CDR3 DNA | CDR3 protein
TRBJ2-7 | few | . | TRBV6-2/TRBV6-3 | TGTATGGTCGGATCCTACTACGAGCAGTACTTC | CMVGSYYEQYF
TRBJ2-7 | . | . | TRBV12-3/TRBV12-4 | TGTGCCAGCAGTTTATCCGGGGCCGGACGGGAGCAGTACTTC | CASSLSGAGREQYF
TRBJ2-7 | few | TRBD1 | TRBV5-1 | TGCGCCAGCTACAGGGACAGGGGCCACGAGCAGTACTTC | CASYRDRGHEQYF
TRBJ1-2 | few | . | TRBV10-3 | TGTGCCATCATGGGGGCGCCGGACTATGGCTACACCTTC | CAIMGAPDYGYTF
TRBJ2-3 | few | . | TRBV28 | TGTGCCAGCAGTTTACTGCGGACGGGCACAGATACGCAGTATTTT | CASSLLRTGTDTQYF
TRBJ1-3 | . | . | TRBV20-1 | TGCAGTGCCAAAACCCCCTCTGGAAACACCATATATTTT | CSAKTPSGNTIYF
TRBJ2-1 | few | . | TRBV20-1 | TGCAGTGCTCCGACACCTACCCACTCCTACAATGAGCAGTTCTTC | CSAPTPTHSYNEQFF
TRBJ2-7 | few | TRBD1 | TRBV2 | TGTGCCAGCAGTGAGTTACAGGGGTACGAGCAGTACTTC | CASSELQGYEQYF
TRBJ2-3 | . | TRBD1 | TRBV9 | TGTGCCAGCAGTACGGGACAGGGTTTAGATACGCAGTATTTT | CASSTGQGLDTQYF
TRBJ2-1 | few | . | TRBV10-1 | TGCGCCAGCAGTGAGGACTACCAAAATGAGCAGTTCTTC | CASSEDYQNEQFF
TRBJ1-6 | . | . | TRBV6-1 | TGTGCCAGCAGTGAAAGGTACAGGGACAATTCACCCCTCCACTTT | CASSERYRDNSPLHF
TRBJ2-1 | few | . | TRBV4-3 | TGCGCCAGCAGCCAAGTCGGGATCGCGGAGAATGAGCAGTTCTTC | CASSQVGIAENEQFF
TRBJ2-3 | . | TRBD2 | TRBV20-1 | TGCAGTGCTCCCCAGGGAGGGCCAGATACGCAGTATTTT | CSAPQGGPDTQYF
TRBJ2-5 | few | . | TRBV6-1 | TGTGCCAGCAGTAGTCGGACAGATCAAGAGACCCAGTACTTC | CASSSRTDQETQYF
TRBJ2-4 | . | . | TRBV28 | TGTGCCAGCAGCTGGGGGAACATTCAGTACTTC | CASSWGNIQYF
TRBJ1-6 | . | TRBD1 | TRBV18 | TGTGCCAGCTCAGTTGGGACAGGCGATTCACCCCTCCACTTT | CASSVGTGDSPLHF
TRBJ2-7 | . | TRBD2 | TRBV27 | TGTGCCAGCAGTTTATCGGGACTAGCGCATACACTTTCCTACGAGCAGTACTTC | CASSLSGLAHTLSYEQYF
TRBJ1-1 | . | TRBD1 | TRBV20-1 | TGCAGTGCTAGCCTGGAGGGGGCGAACACTGAAGCTTTCTTT | CSASLEGANTEAFF
TRBJ2-3 | once | TRBD2 | TRBV12-3/TRBV12-4 | TGTGCCAGCAGTCCTCTAGCGGAAACAGATACGCAGTATTTT | CASSPLAETDTQYF
TRBJ1-2 | . | . | TRBV12-3/TRBV12-4 | TGTGCCAGCAGCTGCAGGGTCACAAACTATGGCTACACCTTC | CASSCRVTNYGYTF
TRBJ1-5 | . | TRBD1 | TRBV6-1 | TGTGCCACGGACAGGTACAATCAGCCCCAGCATTTT | CATDRYNQPQHF
TRBJ1-2 | few | TRBD1 | TRBV6-1 | TGTGCCAGCAGGGCCGGGACAGGGGGCTCTTATGGCTACACCTTC | CASRAGTGGSYGYTF
TRBJ2-5 | . | TRBD1 | TRBV4-2 | TGTGCCAGCAGCCAAGACGACAGGGGGGAGACCCAGTACTTC | CASSQDDRGETQYF
TRBJ1-5 | . | . | TRBV6-5 | TGTGCCAGCAGTTACGTCGCGGGGGGCGGCAATCAGCCCCAGCATTTT | CASSYVAGGGNQPQHF
TRBJ1-6 | . | . | TRBV15 | TGTGCCACCAGCAGCAATATAAGGAGGTCCTATAATTCACCCCTCCACTTT | CATSSNIRRSYNSPLHF